This entry lists 24 T cell receptor beta chains sequenced from one sample in a study of blood T cell repertoires in COVID-19. The protocol was immunoSEQ multiplex PCR, while the TCRdb copy is restricted to in-frame clones and leaves out a portion. In the table there are roughly 66,000 clones, 82% of which are singletons. The material sequenced was peripheral blood. The receptors derive from a man aged 55 to 69 with acute or convalescent COVID-19.

CDR3 nucleotides: TGTGCCTGGAGAGCGGGGGGGCTAGATACGCAGTATTTT. Translating it yields CAWRAGGLDTQYF. The chain employs TRBV30 and TRBJ2-3; 10 bases are a match to TRBD2. CDR1 is GTSNPN, CDR2 SVGIG, per germline (reference sequence). The CDR3 is 13 amino acids. V was pared by 3 bases and J by 5 bases, with 2 bases of the junction left unmatched.

This chain joins TRBV11-2 and TRBJ2-3; 8 nucleotides align to TRBD2. This CDR3 spans 14 amino acids. Unmatched junction bases numbered 8, after V lost 8 bases and J lost 4 bases. Germline V lookup: CDR1 SGHAT, CDR2 FQNNGV. CDR3 residues: CASGQRGSADTQYF. The CDR3 nucleotides are TGTGCCAGCGGCCAGCGGGGGAGTGCAGATACGCAGTATTTT.

The chain combines TRBV6-6 with TRBJ2-7; perhaps TRBD1 as D (6 bases). The germline V and J ends were trimmed by 4 bases and 2 bases, with 12 bases remaining between them. The germline V gene has CDR1 MNHNY and CDR2 SVGAGI (reference sequence). This CDR3 comprises 14 residues. The chain's CDR3 is CASSLGAATYEQYV. CDR3 in DNA: TGTGCCAGCAGTTTGGGGGCAGCCACCTACGAGCAGTACGTC.

The chain is built from TRBV29-1 and TRBJ1-4; TRBD1 might be the D (6 bases). The CDR3 is 13 amino acids. Germline lookup yields CDR1 SQVTM and CDR2 ANQGSEA. Trimming left V 5 bases short and J 7 bases short, with 14 bases between. CDR3 sequence reads: CSVLGQYTEKLFF. The CDR3 DNA follows: TGCAGCGTTCTTGGACAGTATACTGAAAAACTGTTTTTT.

The chain has TRBV29-1 and TRBJ2-3; 15 nucleotides align to TRBD2. Germline V gene lookup returns CDR1 SQVTM and CDR2 ANQGSEA. Unmatched junction bases numbered 5, after V lost 7 bases and J lost 0 bases. The CDR3 is 16 amino acids. CDR3 loop: CSGLGLAGGSTDTQYF. Here the CDR3 DNA reads TGCAGCGGTCTGGGACTAGCGGGGGGAAGCACAGATACGCAGTATTTT.

The chain links TRBV19 to TRBJ2-4; D is perhaps TRBD1 (6 bases). The CDR3 runs to 13 residues. V was shortened by 5 bases and J by 4 bases, with 9 bases between the two germline ends. The germline V gene encodes CDR1 LNHDA and CDR2 SQIVND (reference sequence). The CDR3 reads CASSPDRKNIQYF. In nucleotides, the CDR3 is TGTGCCAGTAGTCCCGACAGGAAAAACATTCAGTACTTC. The entire variable domain, with the rest obtained from reference TRBV19 and TRBJ2-4, is as follows: DGGITQSPKYLFRKEGQNVTLSCEQNLNHDAMYWYRQDPGQGLRLIYYSQIVNDFQKGDIAEGYSVSREKKESFPLTVTSAQKNPTAFYLCASSPDRKNIQYFGAGTRLSVL.

The rearrangement links TRBV19 to TRBJ2-5, with D possibly matching TRBD1 (5 bases). V shed 3 bases and J shed 3 bases, with 14 bases lying between them. Germline-derived CDR1 and CDR2 are LNHDA and SQIVND (reference sequence). The CDR3 extends over 15 amino acids. The CDR3 reads CASSIMGQGKETQYF. The DNA of the CDR3 is TGTGCCAGTAGTATCATGGGGCAGGGTAAAGAGACCCAGTACTTC.

The J gene is TRBJ2-2, the V gene TRBV5-6, with 7 bases lining up with TRBD2. Per the germline V gene, CDR1 is SGHDT and CDR2 is YYEEEE. The CDR3 loop spans 17 amino acids. The V and J ends lost 4 bases and 2 bases, in that order; junction bases with no gene match: 11. The CDR3 region has the DNA TGTGCCAGCAGCCTGGTTGTCGGCGGGGGAAACACCGGGGAGCTGTTTTTT. Translation gives CASSLVVGGGNTGELFF.

This sequence joins TRBV5-4 and TRBJ1-1, with TRBD1 as a possible D gene (5 bases). The length of the CDR3 is 13 residues. Germline lookup yields CDR1 SGHNT and CDR2 YYREEE (reference sequence). V was cut by 4 bases and J by 4 bases, with 11 bases left in between. CDR3 nucleotides: TGTGCCAGCAGCGGCGGGGGAGGCACTGAAGCTTTCTTT. Translated, it gives CASSGGGGTEAFF.

V is TRBV7-8 and J is TRBJ2-1; 8 bases map to TRBD1. Trimming took 2 bases from V and 1 from J; bases not matched to a gene: 1. Germline V gene sequence: CDR1 SGHVS, CDR2 FQNEAQ. The CDR3 spans 15 residues. The CDR3 protein is CASSLQGASYNEQFF. The CDR3 DNA is TGTGCCAGCAGCTTACAGGGGGCTTCCTACAATGAGCAGTTCTTC.

The genes are TRBV6-2 or TRBV6-3 and TRBJ2-2, with D tentatively TRBD2 (5 bases). The ends were cut back, 2 bases at V and 0 bases at J, with 7 bases in the middle. The CDR3 has 15 amino acids. Per the germline V gene, CDR1 is MNHEY and CDR2 is SVGEGT. For the CDR3, the DNA is TGTGCCAGCAGTTACGAGGGCGCGAACACCGGGGAGCTGTTTTTT. Its translation: CASSYEGANTGELFF.

This clone was seen a few times. The rearrangement links TRBV29-1 to TRBJ1-3, with TRBD1 as a possible D gene (5 bases). Germline V lookup: CDR1 SQVTM, CDR2 ANQGSEA. There are 12 residues in the CDR3. V was cut by 8 bases and J by 3 bases, with 11 bases left in between. CDR3 amino acids: CSTRGVGNTIYF. CDR3 DNA: TGCAGCACCCGGGGGGTTGGAAACACCATATATTTT.

The chain joins TRBV4-3 to TRBJ1-1; unclear D gene. V was pared by 0 bases and J by 2 bases, with 10 bases between. The CDR3 is 15 amino acids. The germline CDR1 and CDR2 sequences are LGHNA and YSLEER. The CDR3 region is CASSQERRSNTEAFF. CDR3 DNA sequence: TGCGCCAGCAGCCAAGAGAGGCGGAGTAACACTGAAGCTTTCTTT.

Only a few counts were recorded for this clone. The V gene is TRBV21-1, the J gene TRBJ2-7; the listed D gene, TRBD1, was not tested against the DNA. TRBV21-1 is assigned pseudogene status. The CDR3 is 13 amino acids. The CDR3 region has the DNA TGTGCCAGCAGCCAACAGGTAGGGTACGAGCAGTACTTC. It codes for CASSQQVGYEQYF.

This chain joins TRBV3-1 (or the pseudogene TRBV3-2) and TRBJ2-4, with TRBD1 matching 10 bases. Germline CDR1 reads LGHDT; CDR2 reads YNNKEL (reference sequence). The V and J ends lost 3 bases and 7 bases, in that order; junction bases with no gene match: 3. This CDR3 is built from 14 residues. CDR3 residues: CASSQGQGPNIQYF. The CDR3 region has the DNA TGTGCCAGCAGCCAGGGACAGGGGCCGAACATTCAGTACTTC.

The rearrangement links TRBV5-1 to TRBJ1-2, with 10 bases aligning to TRBD1. From germline, CDR1 is SGHRS and CDR2 YFSETQ. There are 14 residues in the CDR3. The ends lost 4 bases at V and 4 bases at J; junction bases unmatched: 4. In DNA form, the CDR3 reads TGCGCCAGCAGCATCGGACAGGGGGGCTATGGCTACACCTTC. Its translation: CASSIGQGGYGYTF. Full variable domain (remainder filled in from reference TRBV5-1 and TRBJ1-2): KAGVTQTPRYLIKTRGQQVTLSCSPISGHRSVSWYQQTPGQGLQFLFEYFSETQRNKGNFPGRFSGRQFSNSRSEMNVSTLELGDSALYLCASSIGQGGYGYTFGSGTRLTVV.

CDR3 nucleotides: TGCGCCAGCAGCCAAGATTTATCATCGACAGGTTCGGTCCGGTATGAGCAGTTCTTC. Translated: CASSQDLSSTGSVRYEQFF. The genes are TRBV4-3 and TRBJ2-1, with D possibly matching TRBD1 (6 bases). Germline values: CDR1 LGHNA, CDR2 YSLEER. The CDR3 consists of 19 residues. Trimming left V 0 bases short and J 8 bases short, with 26 bases between.

There are a few counts of this clone. The chain has TRBV29-1 and TRBJ1-1, with 7 nucleotides matching TRBD1. Germline-derived CDR1 and CDR2 are SQVTM and ANQGSEA. The CDR3 runs 12 residues. J lost 5 bases, V lost 7 bases, and 7 bases had no gene match. For the CDR3, the DNA is TGCAGCGGAATTACAGGGGCTACTGAAGCTTTCTTT. This translates into CSGITGATEAFF.

The gene calls are TRBV4-2 and TRBJ2-1; 7 bases are a match to TRBD2. CDR1 is LGHNA, CDR2 YNFKEQ, per germline. Unmatched junction bases numbered 7, after V lost 4 bases and J lost 7 bases. The CDR3 consists of 14 residues. The CDR3 DNA sequence: TGTGCCAGCAGCCCCCGACTAGCTGGAAATGAGCAGTTCTTC. Amino acid sequence: CASSPRLAGNEQFF.

The rearrangement uses TRBV11-3 and TRBJ2-7; D possibly corresponds to TRBD2 (6 bases). This CDR3 has 13 residues. Germline lookup yields CDR1 SGHNT and CDR2 YENEEA. With 5 bases removed from V and 1 base from J, the gap between germline ends came to 9 bases. In nucleotides, the CDR3 is TGTGCCAGCAGCGTAGGAGGGTCCTACGAGCAGTACGTC. It yields the protein CASSVGGSYEQYV.

The V call is TRBV19, the J call TRBJ1-2, with TRBD1 identical over 12 bases. CDR3 length equals 16 residues. Trimming removed 9 bases from V and 4 bases from J; junction bases left unmatched: 12. In germline, CDR1 is LNHDA, CDR2 SQIVND (reference sequence). The CDR3 sequence is CASTGTGGAYTYGYTF. CDR3 in DNA: TGTGCCAGCACCGGGACAGGGGGCGCGTATACCTATGGCTACACCTTC.

For the CDR3, the DNA is TGTGCCACCAGTTCGGGGGGGCAGGTTGTTGAGCAGTTCTTC. This sequence encodes CATSSGGQVVEQFF. The chain recombines TRBV24-1 with TRBJ2-1; 8 nucleotides agree with TRBD2. The CDR3 runs to 14 residues. In germline, CDR1 is KGHDR, CDR2 SFDVKD. The J segment lost 9 bases and the V segment lost 6 bases, leaving 9 bases of the junction unmatched.

The rearrangement uses TRBV27 and TRBJ1-3; a possible D gene is TRBD1 (6 bases). This CDR3 comprises 13 residues. V lost 5 bases and J lost 5, with 10 bases in between. CDR1 and CDR2 from the germline V gene are MNHEY and SMNVEV (reference sequence). CDR3 region: CASSPGDRNTIYF. The CDR3 nucleotides read TGTGCCAGCAGTCCAGGGGATAGAAACACCATATATTTT.

V and J are TRBV3-1 (or the pseudogene TRBV3-2) and TRBJ1-2, with 10 bases identical to TRBD1. Germline CDR1 LGHDT, CDR2 YNNKEL (reference sequence). The CDR3 extends over 19 amino acids. Losses at the gene ends were 0 bases for V and 1 base for J; bases not matched to a gene: 11. CDR3 sequence: CASSQEGALGDRGNYGYTF. In DNA, the CDR3 is TGTGCCAGCAGCCAAGAAGGGGCTTTGGGGGACAGGGGTAACTATGGCTACACCTTC.